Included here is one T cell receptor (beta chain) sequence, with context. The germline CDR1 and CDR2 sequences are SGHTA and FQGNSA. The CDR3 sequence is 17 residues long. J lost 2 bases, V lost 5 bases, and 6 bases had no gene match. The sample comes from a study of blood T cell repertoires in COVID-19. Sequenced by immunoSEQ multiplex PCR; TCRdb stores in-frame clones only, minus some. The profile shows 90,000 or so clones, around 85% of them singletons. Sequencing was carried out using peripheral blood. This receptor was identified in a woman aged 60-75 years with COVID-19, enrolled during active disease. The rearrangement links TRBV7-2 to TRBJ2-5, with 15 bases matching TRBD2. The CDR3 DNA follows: TGTGCCAGCAGCCCCCCCGGACTAGCGGGGGGGCAAGAGACCCAGTACTTC. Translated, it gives CASSPPGLAGGQETQYF.